Here is one TCR beta chain with its context. This CDR3 is 15 amino acids long. Deletions cut 0 bases from V and 3 bases from J, with 10 bases between. Here immunoSEQ multiplex PCR was the method, and the copy in TCRdb shows in-frame clones only, minus some. The data show some 350,000 clones, more than 80% seen once. These data belong to a study of blood T cell repertoires in COVID-19. The sequenced material came from PBMCs or T cells enriched from blood (not recorded which). The clonotype comes from a man between 18 and 35 years old who had recovered from COVID-19. The genes are TRBV5-3 and TRBJ1-5; D is undetermined. TRBV5-3 is treated as an ORF (open reading frame) with a function not yet certain. For the CDR3, the DNA is TGTGCCAGAAGCTTGGCCGGTAGATCCAATCAGCCCCAGCATTTT. Translation: CARSLAGRSNQPQHF.